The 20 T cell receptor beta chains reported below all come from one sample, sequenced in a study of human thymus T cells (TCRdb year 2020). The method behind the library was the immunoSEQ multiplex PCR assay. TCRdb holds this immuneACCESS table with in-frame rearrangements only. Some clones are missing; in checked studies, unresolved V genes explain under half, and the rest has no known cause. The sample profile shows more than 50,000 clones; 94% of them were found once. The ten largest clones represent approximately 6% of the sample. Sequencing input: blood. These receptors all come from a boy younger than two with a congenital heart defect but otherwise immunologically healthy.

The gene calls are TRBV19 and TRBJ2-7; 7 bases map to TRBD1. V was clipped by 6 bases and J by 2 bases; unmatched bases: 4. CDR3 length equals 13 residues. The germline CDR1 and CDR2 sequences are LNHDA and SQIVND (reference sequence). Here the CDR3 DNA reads TGTGCCAGTAGGAACAGGGGAACCTACGAGCAGTACTTC. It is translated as CASRNRGTYEQYF.

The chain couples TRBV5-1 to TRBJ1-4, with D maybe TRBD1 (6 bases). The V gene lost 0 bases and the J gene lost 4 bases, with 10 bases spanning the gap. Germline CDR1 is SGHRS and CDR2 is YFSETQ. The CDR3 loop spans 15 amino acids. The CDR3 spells CASSLAGTNNEKLFF. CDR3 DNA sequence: TGCGCCAGCAGCTTGGCCGGGACAAATAATGAAAAACTGTTTTTT.

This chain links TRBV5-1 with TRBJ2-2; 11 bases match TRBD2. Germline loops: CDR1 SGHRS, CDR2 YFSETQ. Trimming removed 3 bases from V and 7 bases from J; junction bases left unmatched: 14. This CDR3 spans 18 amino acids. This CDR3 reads CASSSLVSGRVEIGELFF. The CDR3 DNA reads TGCGCCAGCAGCTCCCTTGTTAGCGGGAGGGTCGAAATCGGGGAGCTGTTTTTT. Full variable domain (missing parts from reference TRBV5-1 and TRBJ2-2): KAGVTQTPRYLIKTRGQQVTLSCSPISGHRSVSWYQQTPGQGLQFLFEYFSETQRNKGNFPGRFSGRQFSNSRSEMNVSTLELGDSALYLCASSSLVSGRVEIGELFFGEGSRLTVL.

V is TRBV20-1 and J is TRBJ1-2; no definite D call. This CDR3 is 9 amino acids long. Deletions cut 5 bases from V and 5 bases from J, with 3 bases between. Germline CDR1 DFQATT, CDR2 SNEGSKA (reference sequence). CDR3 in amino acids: CSAGYGYTF. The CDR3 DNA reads TGCAGTGCTGGTTATGGCTACACCTTC.

The CDR3 protein is CASSESTGNTEAFF. The CDR3 bases are TGTGCCAGCAGTGAATCAACAGGGAACACTGAAGCTTTCTTT. The chain is built from TRBV6-1 and TRBJ1-1, with a possible D match to TRBD1 (5 bases). CDR3 length: 14 residues. V dropped 2 bases and J dropped 1 base, with 8 bases sitting between them. The germline gives CDR1 MNHNS, CDR2 SASEGT.

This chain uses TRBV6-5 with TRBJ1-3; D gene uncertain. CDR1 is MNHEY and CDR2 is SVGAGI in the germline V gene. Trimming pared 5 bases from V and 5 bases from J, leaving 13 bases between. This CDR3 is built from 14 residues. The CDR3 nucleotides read TGTGCCAGCAGTCCCCTCTTTCCGAGAAACACCATATATTTT. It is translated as CASSPLFPRNTIYF.

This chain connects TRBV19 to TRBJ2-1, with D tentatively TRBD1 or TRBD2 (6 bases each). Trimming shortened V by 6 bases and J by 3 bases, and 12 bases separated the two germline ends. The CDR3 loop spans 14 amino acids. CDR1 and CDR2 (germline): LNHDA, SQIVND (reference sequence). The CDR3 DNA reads TGTGCCAGTAGGCAACAGGGAGGCTACAATGAGCAGTTCTTC. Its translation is CASRQQGGYNEQFF.

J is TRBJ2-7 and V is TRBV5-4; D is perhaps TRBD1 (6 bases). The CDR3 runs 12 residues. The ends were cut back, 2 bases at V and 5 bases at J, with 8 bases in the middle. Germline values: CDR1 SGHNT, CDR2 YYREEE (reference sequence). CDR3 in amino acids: CASSFTGNEQYF. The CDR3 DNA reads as TGTGCCAGCAGCTTCACAGGGAACGAGCAGTACTTC.

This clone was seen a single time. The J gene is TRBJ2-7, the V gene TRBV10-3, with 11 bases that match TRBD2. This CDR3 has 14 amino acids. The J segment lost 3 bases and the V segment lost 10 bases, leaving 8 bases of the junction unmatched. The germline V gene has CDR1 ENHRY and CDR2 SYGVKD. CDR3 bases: TGTGCCACTAGATCCGGGACTAGCGGCTACGAGCAGTACTTC. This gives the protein CATRSGTSGYEQYF.

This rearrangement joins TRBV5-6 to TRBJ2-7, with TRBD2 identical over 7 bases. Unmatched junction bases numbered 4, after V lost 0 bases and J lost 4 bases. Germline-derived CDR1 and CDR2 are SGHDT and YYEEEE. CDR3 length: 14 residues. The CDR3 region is CASSLGGSQYEQYF. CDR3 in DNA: TGTGCCAGCAGCTTGGGCGGGAGCCAATACGAGCAGTACTTC.

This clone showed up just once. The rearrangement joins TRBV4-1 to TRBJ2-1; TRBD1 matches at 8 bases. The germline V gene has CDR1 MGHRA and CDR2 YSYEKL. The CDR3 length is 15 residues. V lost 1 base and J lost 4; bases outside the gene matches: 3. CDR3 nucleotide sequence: TGCGCCAGCAGCCAAGGACAGGGGCCATACAATGAGCAGTTCTTC. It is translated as CASSQGQGPYNEQFF.

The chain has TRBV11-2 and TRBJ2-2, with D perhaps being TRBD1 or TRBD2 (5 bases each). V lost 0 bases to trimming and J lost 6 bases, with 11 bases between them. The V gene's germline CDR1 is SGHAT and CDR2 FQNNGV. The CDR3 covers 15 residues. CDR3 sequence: CASSLEVWGSGELFF. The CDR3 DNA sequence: TGTGCCAGCAGCTTAGAAGTTTGGGGGTCCGGGGAGCTGTTTTTT.

As DNA, the CDR3 is TGTGCCAGCAGCGGGAGCGGGGGGGCCAGGGATGAGCAGTTCTTC. Protein: CASSGSGGARDEQFF. The gene calls are TRBV9 and TRBJ2-1; TRBD2 matches at 10 bases. V trimming: 3 bases; J trimming: 8 bases; junction bases outside the gene matches: 8. Germline V CDR1 and CDR2: SGDLS, YYNGEE. This CDR3 spans 15 amino acids. The whole variable domain, filled in from reference TRBV9 and TRBJ2-1, reads DSGVTQTPKHLITATGQRVTLRCSPRSGDLSVYWYQQSLDQGLQFLIQYYNGEERAKGNILERFSAQQFPDLHSELNLSSLELGDSALYFCASSGSGGARDEQFFGPGTRLTVL.

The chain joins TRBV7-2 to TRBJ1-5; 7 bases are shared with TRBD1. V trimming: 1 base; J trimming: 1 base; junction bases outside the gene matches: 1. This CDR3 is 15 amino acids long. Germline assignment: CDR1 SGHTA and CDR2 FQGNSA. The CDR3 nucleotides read TGTGCCAGCAGCTTAGGGGGACAGAGCAATCAGCCCCAGCATTTT. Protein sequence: CASSLGGQSNQPQHF.

For the CDR3, the DNA is TGTGCCAGTACCCTTACGGGGAGAAGTAATCAGCCCCAGCATTTT. The encoded protein is CASTLTGRSNQPQHF. V usage is TRBV19 and J usage is TRBJ1-5; D not resolved. The CDR3 has 15 amino acids. With 7 bases removed from V and 4 bases from J, the gap between germline ends came to 17 bases. The germline CDR1 and CDR2 sequences are LNHDA and SQIVND (reference sequence).

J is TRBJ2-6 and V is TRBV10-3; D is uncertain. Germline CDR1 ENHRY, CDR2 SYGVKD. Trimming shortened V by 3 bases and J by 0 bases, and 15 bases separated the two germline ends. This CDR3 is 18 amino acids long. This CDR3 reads CAISERLPDHSGANVLTF. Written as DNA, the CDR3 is TGTGCCATCAGTGAACGGCTACCCGATCACTCTGGGGCCAACGTCCTGACTTTC.

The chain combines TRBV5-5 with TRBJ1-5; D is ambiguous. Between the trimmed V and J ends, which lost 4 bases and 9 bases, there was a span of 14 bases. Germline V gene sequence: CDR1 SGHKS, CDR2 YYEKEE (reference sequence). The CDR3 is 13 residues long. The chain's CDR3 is CASSAGLRWPQHF. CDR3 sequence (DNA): TGTGCCAGCAGCGCCGGGCTGAGGTGGCCCCAGCATTTT.

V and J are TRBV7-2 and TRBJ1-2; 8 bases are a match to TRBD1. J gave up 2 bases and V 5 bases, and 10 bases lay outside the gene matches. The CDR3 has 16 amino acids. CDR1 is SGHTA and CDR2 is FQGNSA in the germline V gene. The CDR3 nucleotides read TGTGCCAGCAGCCCCGTGTGGGGACAGGCCAACTATGGCTACACCTTC. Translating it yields CASSPVWGQANYGYTF.

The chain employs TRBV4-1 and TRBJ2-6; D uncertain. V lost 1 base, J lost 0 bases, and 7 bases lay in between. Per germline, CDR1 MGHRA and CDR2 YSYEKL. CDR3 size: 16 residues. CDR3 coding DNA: TGCGCCAGCAGCCAAGTAAGACGCTCTGGGGCCAACGTCCTGACTTTC. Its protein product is CASSQVRRSGANVLTF.

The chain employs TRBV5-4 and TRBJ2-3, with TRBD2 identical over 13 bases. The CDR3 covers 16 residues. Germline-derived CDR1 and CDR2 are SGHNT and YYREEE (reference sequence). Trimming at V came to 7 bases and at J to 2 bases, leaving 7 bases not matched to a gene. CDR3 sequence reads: CASAIGTSGTTDTQYF. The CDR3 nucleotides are TGTGCCAGCGCCATCGGGACTAGCGGGACCACAGATACGCAGTATTTT.